This TCR beta chain was observed in a study of spatial heterogeneity in lung cancer. Turning to the study itself: The average count in raw reads for each unique TCR and UMI combination exceeded eight appearances.

Every cDNA TCR molecule received its own unique molecular identifier. TCRdb re-called the 5' RACE reads with MiXCR, one entry per CDR3 protein. The sample consists of over 10,000 distinct CDR3 sequences, approximately 15% of them appearing once. This clonotype was seen at least ten times. Time point: sample taken at primary tumor resection. Unsorted whole RNA from tumor, nontumor lung or frozen PBMC underwent sequencing. This specimen was PBMCs, taken at surgery. This clonotype was obtained from a male donor with early-stage non-small cell lung cancer.

This chain's CDR3 is CASSYAVQETQYF. In DNA form, the CDR3 reads TGTGCCAGCAGTTACGCCGTACAAGAGACCCAGTACTTC. V gene TRBV6-2 or TRBV6-3 combines with J gene TRBJ2-5; D not resolved. The CDR3 is 13 residues long. The V and J ends lost 2 bases and 2 bases respectively, with 6 bases between them. The germline gives CDR1 MNHEY, CDR2 SVGEGT.